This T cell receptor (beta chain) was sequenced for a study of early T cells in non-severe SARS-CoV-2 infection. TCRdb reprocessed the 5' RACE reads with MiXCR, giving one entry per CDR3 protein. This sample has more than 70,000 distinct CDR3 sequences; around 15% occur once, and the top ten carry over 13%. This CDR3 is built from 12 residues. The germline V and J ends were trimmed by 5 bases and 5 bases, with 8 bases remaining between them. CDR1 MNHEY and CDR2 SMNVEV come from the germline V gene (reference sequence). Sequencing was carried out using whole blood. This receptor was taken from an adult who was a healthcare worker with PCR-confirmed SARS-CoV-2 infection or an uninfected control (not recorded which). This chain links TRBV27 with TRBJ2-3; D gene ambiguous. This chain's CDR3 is CASSPSGDTQYF. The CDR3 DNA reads TGTGCCAGCAGTCCTTCGGGAGATACGCAGTATTTT.